The T cell receptor beta chain described here comes from a study of T-cell memory formation after mild COVID-19. Broader study findings: CD4+ contracting clones were mainly CM and EM; CD8+ ones, EMRA.

This CDR3 is 15 amino acids long. Looked up from germline, CDR1 is MNHEY and CDR2 is SVGAGI. Trimming at V came to 6 bases and at J to 4 bases, leaving 9 bases not matched to a gene. Many counts were recorded for this clonotype. What it binds is unknown. TCRdb reanalysed the 5' RACE reads using MiXCR and keeps one entry per CDR3 protein. Of about 49,000 distinct CDR3 sequences listed, roughly 7% are singletons. This TCR came from a man younger than 35 who had mild COVID-19 (a few samples of this study predate the infection). Cell type and time point are not known. The source material was PBMCs or a T cell subset sorted from them (not recorded which). V and J are TRBV6-5 and TRBJ2-5, with 9 bases lining up with TRBD1. CDR3 bases: TGTGCCAGCAGGTCGGGACAGGGCGCGGGAGAGACCCAGTACTTC. Its protein product is CASRSGQGAGETQYF.